The clone carrying this T cell receptor beta chain showed up just a few times. The antigen remains undetermined. With 6 bases clipped from V and 9 bases from J, the junction kept 9 bases outside the gene matches. Germline CDR1 MNHNS, CDR2 SASEGT. This CDR3 spans 15 amino acids. They built TCR cDNA with 5'RACE template switching, a step that put in a universal primer site and UMIs. Via MiXCR, TCRdb re-called the 5' RACE reads, giving one row per CDR3 protein. This sample has over 300,000 distinct CDR3 sequences, with around 7% found just once. This sample stems from a study of T cells after yellow fever vaccination. Study-wide points: One caveat is that FACS-sorted repertoires could contain abundant clonotypes contaminating from the bulk population.

The clonotype was recovered from a man younger than 35 who received the YFV17D yellow fever vaccine. The J gene is TRBJ1-6, the V gene TRBV6-1, with TRBD1 matching over 9 bases. Here the sequenced sample was PBMCs, taken 45 days after the first yellow fever vaccination. This CDR3 is CASSEGDRVVSPLHF. CDR3 sequence (DNA): TGTGCCAGCAGCGAGGGGGACAGGGTGGTTTCACCCCTCCACTTT.